This T cell receptor beta chain was sequenced during a study of T-cell reconstitution after alpha-beta-depleted transplantation in children. Findings of the study overall: Expanded graft clones numbering several hundred reportedly gave rise to alpha-beta T cells about two months after transplant. One year after transplant, T-cell counts and diversity came mostly from newly produced T cells.

The CDR3 length is 13 residues. Germline assignment: CDR1 KGHSY and CDR2 FQNENV. The V end lost 0 bases, the J end lost 9 bases, and 11 bases lay between the germline ends. Library preparation (for TCRbeta) was performed with unique molecular identifiers. TCRdb reprocessed the PCR reads via MiXCR and lists one record per CDR3 protein. The sample has 670,000 or so distinct CDR3 sequences, 10% to 15% seen once. About this clonotype: Its antigen is currently unknown.

This receptor was obtained from a girl aged 2-10 years with congenital amegakaryocytic thrombocytopenia, due to receive a stem cell transplant. The chain uses TRBV16 and TRBJ1-1; weak D call: TRBD1 (6 bases). Sequenced material: PBMCs, taken before TCRalphabeta/CD19-depleted stem cell transplant. In nucleotides, the CDR3 is TGTGCCAGCAGCCAATCGGACAGAGCGAAAGCTTTCTTT. This codes for CASSQSDRAKAFF. The variable domain in full, completed from reference TRBV16 and TRBJ1-1, reads GEEVAQTPKHLVRGEGQKAKLYCAPIKGHSYVFWYQQVLKNEFKFLISFQNENVFDETGMPKERFSAKCLPNSPCSLEIQATKLEDSAVYFCASSQSDRAKAFFGQGTRLTVV.